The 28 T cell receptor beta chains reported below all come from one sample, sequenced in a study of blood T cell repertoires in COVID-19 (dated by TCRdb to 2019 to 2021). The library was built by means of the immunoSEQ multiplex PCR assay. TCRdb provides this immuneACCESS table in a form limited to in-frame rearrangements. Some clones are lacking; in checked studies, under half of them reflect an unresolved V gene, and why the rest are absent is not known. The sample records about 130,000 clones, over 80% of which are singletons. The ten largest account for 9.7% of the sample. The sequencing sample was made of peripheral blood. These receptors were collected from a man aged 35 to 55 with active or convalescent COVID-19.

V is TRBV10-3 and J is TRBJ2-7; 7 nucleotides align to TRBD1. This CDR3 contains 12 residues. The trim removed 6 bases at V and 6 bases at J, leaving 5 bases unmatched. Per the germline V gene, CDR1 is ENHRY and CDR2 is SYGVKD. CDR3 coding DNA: TGTGCCATCAGCCTAAACAGGGGCGAGCAGTACTTC. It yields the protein CAISLNRGEQYF.

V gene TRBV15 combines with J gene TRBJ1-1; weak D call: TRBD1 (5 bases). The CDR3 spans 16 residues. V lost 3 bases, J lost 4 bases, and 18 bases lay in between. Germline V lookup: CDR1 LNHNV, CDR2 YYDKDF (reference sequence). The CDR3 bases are TGTGCCACCAGCAGGGAACGCAGCCTAAGGGGCACTGAAGCTTTCTTT. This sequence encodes CATSRERSLRGTEAFF.

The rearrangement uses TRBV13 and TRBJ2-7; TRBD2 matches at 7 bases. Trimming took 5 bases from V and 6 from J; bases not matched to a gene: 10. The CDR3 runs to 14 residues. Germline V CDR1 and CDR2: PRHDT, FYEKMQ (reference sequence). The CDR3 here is CASSPQAGVGEQYF. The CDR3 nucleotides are TGTGCCAGCAGCCCCCAGGCGGGGGTTGGCGAGCAGTACTTC.

CDR3 nucleotides: TGTGCCAGCAGCTTAGGACGGGCAGGGGGCGCCAGTGGCTACACCTTC. This codes for CASSLGRAGGASGYTF. The chain is built from TRBV7-2 and TRBJ1-2; TRBD1 matches 8 bases. The CDR3 is 16 residues long. Germline-derived CDR1 and CDR2 are SGHTA and FQGNSA. The junction had 11 bases not matched to a gene; V was cut back by 1 base and J by 7 bases.

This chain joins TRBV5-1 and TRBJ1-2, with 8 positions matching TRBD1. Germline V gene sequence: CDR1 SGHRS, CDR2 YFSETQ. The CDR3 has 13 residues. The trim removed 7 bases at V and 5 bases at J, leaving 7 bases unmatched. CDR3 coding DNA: TGCGCCAGCGGGTCGACAGGGGTTTATGGCTACACCTTC. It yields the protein CASGSTGVYGYTF.

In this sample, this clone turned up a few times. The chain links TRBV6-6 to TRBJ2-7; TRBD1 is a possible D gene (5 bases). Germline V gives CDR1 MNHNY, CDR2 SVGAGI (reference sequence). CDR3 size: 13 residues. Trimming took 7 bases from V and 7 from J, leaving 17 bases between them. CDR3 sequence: CASTTGHLGEQYF. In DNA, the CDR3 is TGTGCCAGCACTACAGGACATCTCGGTGAGCAGTACTTC.

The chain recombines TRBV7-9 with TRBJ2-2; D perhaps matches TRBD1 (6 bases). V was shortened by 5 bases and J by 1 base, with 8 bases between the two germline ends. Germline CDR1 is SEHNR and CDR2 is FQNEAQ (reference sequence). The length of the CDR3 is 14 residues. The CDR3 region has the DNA TGTGCCAGCAGCGAAGGGGGGAACACCGGGGAGCTGTTTTTT. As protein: CASSEGGNTGELFF.

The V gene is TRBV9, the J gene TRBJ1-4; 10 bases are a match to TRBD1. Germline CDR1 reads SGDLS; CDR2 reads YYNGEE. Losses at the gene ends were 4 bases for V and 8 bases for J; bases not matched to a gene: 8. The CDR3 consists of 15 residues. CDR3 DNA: TGTGCCAGCAGCACCCGACAGGGGGCTGGAGAAAAACTGTTTTTT. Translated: CASSTRQGAGEKLFF. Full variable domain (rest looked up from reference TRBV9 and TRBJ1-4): DSGVTQTPKHLITATGQRVTLRCSPRSGDLSVYWYQQSLDQGLQFLIQYYNGEERAKGNILERFSAQQFPDLHSELNLSSLELGDSALYFCASSTRQGAGEKLFFGSGTQLSVL.

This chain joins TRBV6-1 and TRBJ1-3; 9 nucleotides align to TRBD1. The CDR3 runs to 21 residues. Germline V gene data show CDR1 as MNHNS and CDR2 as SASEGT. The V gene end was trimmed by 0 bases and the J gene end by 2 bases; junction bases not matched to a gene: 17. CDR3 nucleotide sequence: TGTGCCAGCAGTGAAGCCGATCCCGGGACAGGGCTTTTCGTTACTGGAAACACCATATATTTT. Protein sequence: CASSEADPGTGLFVTGNTIYF.

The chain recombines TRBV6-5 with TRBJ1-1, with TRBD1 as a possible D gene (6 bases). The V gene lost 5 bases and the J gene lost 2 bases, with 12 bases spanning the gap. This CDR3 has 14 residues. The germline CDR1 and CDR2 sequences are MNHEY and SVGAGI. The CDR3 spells CASSTDRPNTEAFF. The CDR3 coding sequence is TGTGCCAGCAGTACCGACAGGCCAAACACTGAAGCTTTCTTT.

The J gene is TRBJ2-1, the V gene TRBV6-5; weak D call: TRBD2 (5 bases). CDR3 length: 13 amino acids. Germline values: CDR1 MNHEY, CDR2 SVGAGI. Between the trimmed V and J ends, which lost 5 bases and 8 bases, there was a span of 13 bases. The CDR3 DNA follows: TGTGCCAGCAGTCCCCCCGGGAACGATGAGCAGTTCTTC. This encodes CASSPPGNDEQFF.

DNA of the CDR3: TGTGCCAGCAGTTACGTAGCGGGGGGCAACAATGAGCAGTTCTTC. Amino acid sequence: CASSYVAGGNNEQFF. The chain links TRBV6-5 to TRBJ2-1; 10 nucleotides match TRBD2. Trimming took 2 bases from V and 5 from J; bases not matched to a gene: 3. Germline assignment: CDR1 MNHEY and CDR2 SVGAGI. The CDR3 loop spans 15 amino acids.

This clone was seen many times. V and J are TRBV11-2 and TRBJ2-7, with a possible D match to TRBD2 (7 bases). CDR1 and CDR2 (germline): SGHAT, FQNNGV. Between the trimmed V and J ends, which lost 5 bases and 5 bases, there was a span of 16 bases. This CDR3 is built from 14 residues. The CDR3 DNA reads TGTGCCAGCAGCCCTAGAGGGGGGGCAGACGAGCAGTACTTC. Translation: CASSPRGGADEQYF.

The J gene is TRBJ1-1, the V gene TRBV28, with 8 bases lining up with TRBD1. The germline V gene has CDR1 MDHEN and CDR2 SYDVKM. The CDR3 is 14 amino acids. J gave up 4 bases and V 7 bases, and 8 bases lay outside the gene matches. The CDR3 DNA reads TGTGCCAGCATTGAACAGGGGGGAGCCACTGAAGCTTTCTTT. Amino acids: CASIEQGGATEAFF.

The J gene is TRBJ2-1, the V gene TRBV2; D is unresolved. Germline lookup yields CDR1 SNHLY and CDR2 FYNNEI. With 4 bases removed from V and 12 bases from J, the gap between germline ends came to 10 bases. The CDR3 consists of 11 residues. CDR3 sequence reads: CASSGLEAQFF. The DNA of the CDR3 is TGTGCCAGCAGTGGTCTAGAGGCGCAGTTCTTC.

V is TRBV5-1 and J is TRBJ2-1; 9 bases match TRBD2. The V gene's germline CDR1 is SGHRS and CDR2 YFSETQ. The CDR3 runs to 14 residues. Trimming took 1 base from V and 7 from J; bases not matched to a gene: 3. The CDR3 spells CASSLMGLANEQFF. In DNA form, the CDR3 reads TGCGCCAGCAGCTTGATGGGACTAGCTAATGAGCAGTTCTTC.

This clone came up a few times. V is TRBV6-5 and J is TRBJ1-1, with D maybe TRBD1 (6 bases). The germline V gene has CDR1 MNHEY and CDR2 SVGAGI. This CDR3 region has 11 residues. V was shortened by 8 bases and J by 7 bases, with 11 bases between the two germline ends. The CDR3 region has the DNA TGTGCCAGCTCCGGGACAATTGAAGCTTTCTTT. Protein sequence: CASSGTIEAFF.

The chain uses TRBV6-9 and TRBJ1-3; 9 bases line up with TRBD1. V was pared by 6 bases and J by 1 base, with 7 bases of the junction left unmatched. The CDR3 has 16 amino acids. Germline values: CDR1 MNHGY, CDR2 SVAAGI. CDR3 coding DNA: TGTGCCAGCAGCCCGGGACAGGGATTATCTGGAAACACCATATATTTT. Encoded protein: CASSPGQGLSGNTIYF.

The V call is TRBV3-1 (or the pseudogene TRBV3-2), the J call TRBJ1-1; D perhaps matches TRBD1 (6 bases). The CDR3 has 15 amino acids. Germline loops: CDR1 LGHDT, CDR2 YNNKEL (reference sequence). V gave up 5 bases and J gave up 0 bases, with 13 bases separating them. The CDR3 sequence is CASSRSGTMNTEAFF. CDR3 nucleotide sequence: TGTGCCAGCAGCAGATCCGGGACAATGAACACTGAAGCTTTCTTT.

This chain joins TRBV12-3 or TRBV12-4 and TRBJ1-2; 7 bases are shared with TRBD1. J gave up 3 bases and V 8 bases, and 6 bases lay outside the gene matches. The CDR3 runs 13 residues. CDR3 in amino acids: CASRRGGYYGYTF. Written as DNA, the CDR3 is TGTGCCAGCCGTAGAGGGGGCTACTATGGCTACACCTTC.

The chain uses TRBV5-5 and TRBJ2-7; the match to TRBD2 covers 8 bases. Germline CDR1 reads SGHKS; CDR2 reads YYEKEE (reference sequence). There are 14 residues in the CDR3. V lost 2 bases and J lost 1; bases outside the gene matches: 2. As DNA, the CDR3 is TGTGCCAGCAGCTTTTCTAGCGGGTCCTACGAGCAGTACTTC. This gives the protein CASSFSSGSYEQYF.

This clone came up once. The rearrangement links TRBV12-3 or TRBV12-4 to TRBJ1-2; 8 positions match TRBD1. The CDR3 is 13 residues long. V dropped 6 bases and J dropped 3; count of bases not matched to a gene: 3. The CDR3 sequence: CASSQGADYGYTF. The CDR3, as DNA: TGTGCCAGCAGCCAGGGGGCCGACTATGGCTACACCTTC.

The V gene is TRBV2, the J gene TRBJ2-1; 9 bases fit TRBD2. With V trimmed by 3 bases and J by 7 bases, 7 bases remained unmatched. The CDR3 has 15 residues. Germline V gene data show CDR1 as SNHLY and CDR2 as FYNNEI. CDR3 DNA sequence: TGTGCCAGCAGTGATTCTGCGGGGGGGATAAATGAGCAGTTCTTC. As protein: CASSDSAGGINEQFF.

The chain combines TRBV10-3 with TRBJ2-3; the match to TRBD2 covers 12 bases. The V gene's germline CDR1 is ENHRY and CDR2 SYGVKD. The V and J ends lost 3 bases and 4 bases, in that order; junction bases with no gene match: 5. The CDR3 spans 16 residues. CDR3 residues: CAISDGLAGGADTQYF. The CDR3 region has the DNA TGTGCCATCAGTGATGGGCTAGCGGGGGGGGCAGATACGCAGTATTTT.

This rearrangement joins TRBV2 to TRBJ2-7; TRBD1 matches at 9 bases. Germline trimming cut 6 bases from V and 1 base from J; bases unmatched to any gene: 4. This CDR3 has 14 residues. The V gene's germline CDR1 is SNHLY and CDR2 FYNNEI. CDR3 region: CASRTGGASYEQYF. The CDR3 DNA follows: TGTGCCAGCAGAACAGGGGGCGCATCCTACGAGCAGTACTTC. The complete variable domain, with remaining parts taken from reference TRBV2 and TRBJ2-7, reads EPEVTQTPSHQVTQMGQEVILRCVPISNHLYFYWYRQILGQKVEFLVSFYNNEISEKSEIFDDQFSVERPDGSNFTLKIRSTKLEDSAMYFCASRTGGASYEQYFGPGTRLTVT.

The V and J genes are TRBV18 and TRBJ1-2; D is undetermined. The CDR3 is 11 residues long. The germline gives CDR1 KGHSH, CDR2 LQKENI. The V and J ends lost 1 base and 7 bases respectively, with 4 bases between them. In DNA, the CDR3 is TGTGCCAGCTCACCACTGAGTGGCTACACCTTC. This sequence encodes CASSPLSGYTF.

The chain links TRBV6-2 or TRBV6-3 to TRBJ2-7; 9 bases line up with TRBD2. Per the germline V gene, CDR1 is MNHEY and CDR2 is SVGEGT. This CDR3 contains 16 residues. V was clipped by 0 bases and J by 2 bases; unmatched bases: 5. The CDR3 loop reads CASSYSGTSGPYEQYF. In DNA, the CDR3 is TGTGCCAGCAGTTACTCGGGAACTAGCGGGCCCTACGAGCAGTACTTC.

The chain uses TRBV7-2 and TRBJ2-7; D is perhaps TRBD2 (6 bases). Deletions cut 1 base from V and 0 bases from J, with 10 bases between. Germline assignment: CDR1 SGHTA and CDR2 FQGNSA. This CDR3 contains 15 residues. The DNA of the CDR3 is TGTGCCAGCAGCTTAGAGGCGGGGTACTCCTACGAGCAGTACTTC. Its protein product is CASSLEAGYSYEQYF. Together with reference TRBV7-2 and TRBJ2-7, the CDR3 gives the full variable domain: GAGVSQSPSNKVTEKGKDVELRCDPISGHTALYWYRQSLGQGLEFLIYFQGNSAPDKSGLPSDRFSAERTGGSVSTLTIQRTQQEDSAVYLCASSLEAGYSYEQYFGPGTRLTVT.